This T cell receptor (beta chain) is from a study of regulatory T cells in long-lasting Graves disease. Broader study findings: It was in persistent disease that TRBV28, TRBJ1-2 and TRBJ2-5 were favored. A greater number of public clonotypes (2,741) was shared by persistent patients than by new patients (roughly 880).

For this clonotype: Its specificity is unknown.

Researchers made TCR beta libraries by using iRepertoire HTBI primers and running Arm-PCR on CDR3 regions. Methods used by the authors: Identified across the samples were over 50 TRBV segments and 13 to 15 TRBJ segments. TCRdb itself ran the multiplex PCR reads through MiXCR, one entry per CDR3 protein. It is TCRdb's table, rather than the study itself, that gives the V and J calls and clone size. This sample carries 500,000 to 700,000 distinct CDR3 sequences, approximately 29% of them seen once, and the ten largest clones take roughly 40%. Described time point: persistent/refractory GD, antithyroid drugs over 5 years with positive TRAb. RNA isolated from PBMCs was used to make the TCR library. Graves' disease diagnoses used American Thyroid Association guidelines. Losses at the gene ends were 7 bases for V and 7 bases for J; bases not matched to a gene: 14. The CDR3 covers 14 residues. From germline, CDR1 is SQVTM and CDR2 ANQGSEA.

The chain has TRBV29-1 and TRBJ2-7, with 9 bases matching TRBD2. The sequence was obtained from a female donor with Graves disease. The sample was peripheral blood mononuclear cells (PBMCs), taken when the disease was refractory, from a patient treated with antithyroid drugs. CDR3 in DNA: TGCAGCGCACGACTAGCGGAAGGAGGACGAGAGCAGTACTTC. Its translation: CSARLAEGGREQYF.